Each of the 3 T cell receptor beta chains below was sequenced from the same sample in a study of shared T cell receptors in the human thymus. Data came from immunoSEQ multiplex PCR; TCRdb stores just in-frame clones and leaves some out. The data show about 660,000 clones, around nine tenths seen once. A further study also used this sample, focusing on human thymus T cells.

Sequencing was performed on thymocytes. The receptors shown here come from a boy under three years old with a congenital heart defect.

Only a few counts were recorded for this clone. The chain is built from TRBV19 and TRBJ2-2; TRBD2 aligns across 10 bases. Trimming took 2 bases from V and 7 from J; bases not matched to a gene: 4. Germline-derived CDR1 and CDR2 are LNHDA and SQIVND (reference sequence). The CDR3 spans 15 residues. CDR3 in amino acids: CASSILAGAGGELFF. CDR3 DNA: TGTGCCAGTAGTATACTAGCGGGAGCGGGCGGGGAGCTGTTTTTT.

V and J are TRBV28 and TRBJ1-1, with a possible D match to TRBD1 (6 bases). Germline V gene lookup returns CDR1 MDHEN and CDR2 SYDVKM. Deletions cut 5 bases from V and 0 bases from J, with 22 bases between. This CDR3 spans 18 amino acids. The CDR3, as DNA: TGTGCCAGCAGTCCAATAGACTTAGGCGGGGGCCTGAACACTGAAGCTTTCTTT. This gives the protein CASSPIDLGGGLNTEAFF.

This chain joins TRBV5-1 and TRBJ2-3, with D perhaps TRBD1 (7 bases). Between the trimmed V and J ends, which lost 0 bases and 0 bases, there was a span of 11 bases. Looked up from germline, CDR1 is SGHRS and CDR2 is YFSETQ. The CDR3 is 16 amino acids. Here the CDR3 DNA reads TGCGCCAGCAGCTTGGGCGGGACAGAGAGCACAGATACGCAGTATTTT. The encoded protein is CASSLGGTESTDTQYF.